The 22 T cell receptor beta chains below come from one sample, sequenced in a study of blood T cell repertoires in COVID-19. Generated by immunoSEQ multiplex PCR, the TCRdb table keeps only in-frame clones and is missing some. The sample contains some 150,000 clones, around 83% of which appear only once. The material sequenced was peripheral blood. These receptors originate from a woman aged 50 to 60 with acute or convalescent COVID-19.

The chain combines TRBV3-1 (or the pseudogene TRBV3-2) with TRBJ1-5, with D perhaps TRBD1 (6 bases). This CDR3 contains 13 residues. Trimming left V 5 bases short and J 3 bases short, with 8 bases between. The germline CDR1 and CDR2 sequences are LGHDT and YNNKEL (reference sequence). DNA for the CDR3: TGTGCCAGCAGCTGGACAGACAATCAGCCCCAGCATTTT. Encoded protein: CASSWTDNQPQHF.

This clone was seen once. V gene TRBV9 combines with J gene TRBJ2-1, with D unresolved. Trimming cost V 6 bases and J 0 bases, with 13 bases left between them. Germline assignment: CDR1 SGDLS and CDR2 YYNGEE. The CDR3 contains 15 residues. This CDR3 reads CASTTYADSYNEQFF. The CDR3 DNA reads as TGTGCCAGCACCACATATGCGGACTCCTACAATGAGCAGTTCTTC.

V gene TRBV21-1 combines with J gene TRBJ1-3; TRBD1, the D gene given by the table, was not confirmed from the DNA. TRBV21-1 is tagged as a pseudogene. The CDR3 spans 15 residues. CDR3 nucleotides: TGTGCCAGCATCTGCCAGGGTTATTCTGGAAACACCATATATTTT. This codes for CASICQGYSGNTIYF.

The chain recombines TRBV5-3 with TRBJ1-1, with D hard to call. TRBV5-3 falls under the ORF class, with uncertain function. This CDR3 is built from 13 residues. Trimming stripped 4 bases from V and 1 base from J, with 8 bases between. The CDR3 region has the DNA TGTGCCAGAAGCCCGGAGGGGAACACTGAAGCTTTCTTT. The encoded protein is CARSPEGNTEAFF.

This clone was detected once. J is TRBJ2-3 and V is TRBV7-2, with D tentatively TRBD2 (5 bases). Germline V lookup: CDR1 SGHTA, CDR2 FQGNSA. Trimming cost V 1 base and J 11 bases, with 16 bases left between them. CDR3 length equals 14 residues. In DNA form, the CDR3 reads TGTGCCAGCAGCTTAGAGGACGGTCCCGAGGGGCAGTATTTT. This gives the protein CASSLEDGPEGQYF.

The chain joins TRBV10-3 to TRBJ2-3, with D perhaps TRBD2 (6 bases). The V gene lost 4 bases and the J gene lost 4 bases, with 12 bases spanning the gap. This CDR3 has 14 amino acids. The germline CDR1 and CDR2 sequences are ENHRY and SYGVKD. The DNA of the CDR3 is TGTGCCATCAGTGGGAGGGAGTCATCAGATACGCAGTATTTT. Protein sequence: CAISGRESSDTQYF.

The chain is built from TRBV6-5 and TRBJ1-1, with a weak D call TRBD1 (6 bases). The germline V gene has CDR1 MNHEY and CDR2 SVGAGI. The CDR3 totals 13 residues. V was trimmed by 6 bases and J by 3 bases, leaving 11 bases between them. In nucleotides, the CDR3 is TGTGCCAGCAGAGTCTACAGGGACACTGAAGCTTTCTTT. Translating gives CASRVYRDTEAFF.

J is TRBJ1-6 and V is TRBV12-3 or TRBV12-4; 7 bases line up with TRBD1. This CDR3 is built from 13 residues. After removal of 7 bases from V and 9 bases from J, the junction contained 6 bases not matched to a gene. The CDR3 DNA is TGTGCCAGCATACAGGGGCAGGGTTCACCCCTCCACTTT. Translated, it gives CASIQGQGSPLHF.

V gene TRBV4-1 combines with J gene TRBJ2-7; TRBD2 matches 9 bases. Germline V gene sequence: CDR1 MGHRA, CDR2 YSYEKL. This CDR3 comprises 13 residues. The V segment lost 4 bases and the J segment 4 bases; nucleotides outside the gene matches: 2. CDR3: CASSRSGSYEQYF. CDR3 bases: TGCGCCAGCAGCCGTAGCGGGAGTTACGAGCAGTACTTC.

V is TRBV19 and J is TRBJ1-1; 7 bases fit TRBD1. CDR1 is LNHDA, CDR2 SQIVND, per germline (reference sequence). V was pared by 8 bases and J by 2 bases, with 5 bases of the junction left unmatched. This CDR3 has 13 amino acids. The CDR3 here is CASSPGGNTEAFF. CDR3 nucleotide sequence: TGTGCCAGTTCCCCAGGGGGAAACACTGAAGCTTTCTTT.

This chain uses TRBV7-2 with TRBJ2-3; 12 nucleotides align to TRBD2. The CDR3 consists of 14 residues. Germline V gene sequence: CDR1 SGHTA, CDR2 FQGNSA. V was pared by 5 bases and J by 5 bases, with 2 bases of the junction left unmatched. CDR3 coding DNA: TGTGCCAGCAGCAGGGGACTAGCGGGAGATACGCAGTATTTT. It codes for CASSRGLAGDTQYF.

This chain links TRBV18 with TRBJ2-7; D is possibly TRBD2 (6 bases). The V end lost 5 bases, the J end lost 7 bases, and 18 bases lay between the germline ends. The germline CDR1 and CDR2 sequences are KGHSH and LQKENI. The CDR3 spans 14 residues. The DNA for the CDR3 is TGTGCCAGCTCATCCCAAGCCGGGGGTCGGGAGCAGTACTTC. Translation: CASSSQAGGREQYF.

The table lists this clone with a count of one. This rearrangement joins TRBV3-1 (or the pseudogene TRBV3-2) to TRBJ2-1; 10 bases line up with TRBD2. Germline trimming cut 1 base from V and 8 bases from J; bases unmatched to any gene: 8. CDR1 LGHDT and CDR2 YNNKEL come from the germline V gene (reference sequence). This CDR3 contains 16 residues. Written as DNA, the CDR3 is TGTGCCAGCAGCCAAGGTCTAGCGGGAGTTGACGATGAGCAGTTCTTC. It specifies CASSQGLAGVDDEQFF.

Points on this clone: Other DNA sequences of this sample code for an identical CDR3. The chain carries TRBV9 and TRBJ2-3; 9 bases match TRBD2. With 0 bases clipped from V and 1 base from J, the junction kept 0 bases outside the gene matches. CDR3 length: 15 amino acids. Per germline, CDR1 SGDLS and CDR2 YYNGEE. CDR3 DNA: TGTGCCAGCAGCGTAGGGACTAGCGGCACAGATACGCAGTATTTT. It is translated as CASSVGTSGTDTQYF. The variable domain in full, completed from reference TRBV9 and TRBJ2-3, reads DSGVTQTPKHLITATGQRVTLRCSPRSGDLSVYWYQQSLDQGLQFLIQYYNGEERAKGNILERFSAQQFPDLHSELNLSSLELGDSALYFCASSVGTSGTDTQYFGPGTRLTVL.

This clone was seen more than once but under ten times. The chain joins TRBV19 to TRBJ1-1; 7 nucleotides line up with TRBD1. The CDR3 spans 14 residues. Per the germline V gene, CDR1 is LNHDA and CDR2 is SQIVND (reference sequence). Trimming took 5 bases from V and 0 from J; bases not matched to a gene: 3. The CDR3 bases are TGTGCCAGTAGTGTGGGACAGATGAACACTGAAGCTTTCTTT. This gives the protein CASSVGQMNTEAFF.

V is TRBV4-2 and J is TRBJ2-7, with 7 bases lining up with TRBD2. V shed 4 bases, J shed 3 bases, and the junction held 9 bases outside the gene matches. This CDR3 has 15 residues. Germline V gives CDR1 LGHNA, CDR2 YNFKEQ. This chain's CDR3 is CASSRGSGALYEQYF. CDR3 sequence (DNA): TGTGCCAGCAGCCGAGGGAGCGGGGCCCTCTACGAGCAGTACTTC.

The chain joins TRBV11-2 to TRBJ2-3; 11 bases map to TRBD2. Germline-derived CDR1 and CDR2 are SGHAT and FQNNGV. The CDR3 runs to 15 residues. V shed 4 bases and J 4 bases; nucleotides not matched to a gene: 4. The DNA of the CDR3 is TGTGCCAGCAGCTCCCTAGCGGGAGGCCCAGATACGCAGTATTTT. This encodes CASSSLAGGPDTQYF.

This rearrangement joins TRBV5-1 to TRBJ2-7; no firm D call. The CDR3 is made up of 14 amino acids. Per the germline V gene, CDR1 is SGHRS and CDR2 is YFSETQ. Trimming cost V 0 bases and J 3 bases, with 10 bases left between them. The CDR3 here is CASSLGSQDYEQYF. The CDR3 bases are TGCGCCAGCAGCTTGGGCTCCCAGGACTACGAGCAGTACTTC.

V gene TRBV6-5 combines with J gene TRBJ1-6; 7 bases line up with TRBD1. The CDR3 covers 14 residues. The trim removed 5 bases at V and 7 bases at J, leaving 5 bases unmatched. In germline, CDR1 is MNHEY, CDR2 SVGAGI. CDR3 nucleotide sequence: TGTGCCAGCAGTATGGGACAGTCAAATTCACCCCTCCACTTT. The encoded protein is CASSMGQSNSPLHF.

The chain combines TRBV5-4 with TRBJ2-7, with 7 positions matching TRBD1. There are 14 residues in the CDR3. V shed 0 bases and J 4 bases; nucleotides not matched to a gene: 4. The V gene's germline CDR1 is SGHNT and CDR2 YYREEE (reference sequence). The DNA for the CDR3 is TGTGCCAGCAGCTTGGTCCGGGACAGTTACGAGCAGTACTTC. Encoded protein: CASSLVRDSYEQYF.

V usage is TRBV7-5 and J usage is TRBJ2-7; the D call of TRBD2 is as the table states it, not checked on the DNA. TRBV7-5 is termed a pseudogene. This CDR3 region has 17 residues. The CDR3 loop is CARSPRLAGGWSYEQYF. CDR3 sequence (DNA): TGTGCCAGAAGCCCAAGACTAGCGGGAGGGTGGTCCTACGAGCAGTACTTC.

In its sample, this clone was seen a few times. The chain joins TRBV29-1 to TRBJ1-4, with TRBD1 matching 8 bases. The V gene's germline CDR1 is SQVTM and CDR2 ANQGSEA. With 6 bases clipped from V and 8 bases from J, the junction kept 8 bases outside the gene matches. The CDR3 has 13 residues. The CDR3 nucleotides are TGCAGCGTGGCCGGACAGGGCGGCGAAAAACTGTTTTTT. Protein product: CSVAGQGGEKLFF.